This T cell receptor beta chain was captured in a study of T cells in Graves' hyperthyroidism and ophthalmopathy. Whole-study results and caveats: The model anticipated ophthalmopathy a median approximately 6.6 months pre-onset. In the analysis, a 13 V-J model separated ophthalmopathy from stable hyperthyroidism. Blood shared most expanded thyroid clonotypes above 0.001.

This clonotype has a count of ten or more. The antigen is unknown. The investigators amplified TCR beta CDR3 regions from RNA transcripts. First-round RT-PCR with HTBI primers amplified the TCR CDR3 region. TCRdb itself ran the multiplex PCR reads through MiXCR, one entry per CDR3 protein. The sample includes approximately 400,000 distinct CDR3 sequences, approximately 14% of them seen just once. Graves' hyperthyroidism was deemed stable given no ophthalmopathy progression within 18 months. The germline V and J ends were trimmed by 5 bases and 4 bases, with 11 bases remaining between them. CDR1 and CDR2 (germline): SGHTA, FQGTGA. The CDR3 covers 13 residues.

This sequence originates from an older woman with Graves' hyperthyroidism. The sequencing sample was made of blood. The V and J genes are TRBV7-3 and TRBJ1-1; D gene uncertain. In nucleotides, the CDR3 is TGTGCCAGCAGCCTGGAGGAGGGCACTGAAGCTTTCTTT. Its translation: CASSLEEGTEAFF.